The entry that follows covers one T cell receptor beta chain sequence. No cognate antigen has been identified for it. There are no base qualities to consult, and no much larger clone falls within one base. These data belong to a study of blood T cell repertoires in COVID-19 (dated by TCRdb to between 2020 and 2021). About the study as a whole: Samples covering the acute and convalescent phases of COVID-19 were provided by collaborators in the United States, Italy and Spain. The prospective study material was composed of cDNA or gDNA derived from T cells, B-cell-depleted T cells, or PBMCs. The dataset comprised deeply sampled blood TCRbeta repertoires from subjects exposed to, actively infected with, or recovered from COVID-19. The repertoires were made available in a free public database intended to serve as a resource for research on the immune response to SARS-CoV-2. Samples were obtained from the ongoing ImmuneRACE study (first 160 participants) and from some 1,300 subjects provided by 6 global collaborators. The sample metadata nearly always contained a de-identified subject ID, COVID-19 status, age in years and sex. HLA class I and class II types, where available, came from metadata supplied by the sample provider rather than from assay-based typing.

The full study reports these points: The amount of clinical and demographic metadata varied by source and participant and was provided uncurated.

The germline V gene (reference sequence) supplies CDR1 LGHDT and CDR2 YNNKEL. The junction shows trimming of 5 bases on V and 0 bases on J, and the gene matches do not reach 7 bases of it. The CDR3 measures 15 amino acids from cysteine to phenylalanine. The sequence is cut down to CDR3 DNA, 45 bases in frame from base 1. The immunoSEQ Assay, a bias-controlled multiplex PCR, was used to amplify TCRbeta CDR3 regions from genomic DNA. The study's processing was this. The number of nucleated cells in each sample was estimated by amplification of reference gene primers within the assay. To quantify the absolute abundance of each unique TCRbeta CDR3 rearrangement, sequence reads were collapsed and filtered. For each sample, productive Simpson clonality was calculated as the square root of Simpson's diversity index across productive rearrangements. Held by TCRdb, this immuneACCESS table contains in-frame sequences only and omits some clones. Under half of the omission traces to an unresolved V gene where checked; the cause of the rest is unknown. The DNA was the basis for D and trimming; V, J and clone size are from that table. For this sample the table gives about 63,000 clones, of which about three quarters were detected only once. Of the sample, around 50% falls within the top ten clones.

The collaborating institutions used their own protocols to collect whole blood in K2EDTA tubes. For TCRbeta analysis, collaborators shipped samples in one of three forms: frozen whole blood, isolated PBMCs, or DNA extracted from either of those sample types. The receptor was isolated from a woman of 80 years or more with acute or convalescent COVID-19. The rearrangement joined TRBV3-1 (or the pseudogene TRBV3-2) to TRBJ2-7; 7 central nucleotides agree with TRBD1. Sample: peripheral blood. The CDR3 amino acid sequence is: CASSSRGRPSYEQYF. The nucleotide sequence reads TGTGCCAGCAGCTCTAGGGGGCGCCCCTCCTACGAGCAGTACTTC.